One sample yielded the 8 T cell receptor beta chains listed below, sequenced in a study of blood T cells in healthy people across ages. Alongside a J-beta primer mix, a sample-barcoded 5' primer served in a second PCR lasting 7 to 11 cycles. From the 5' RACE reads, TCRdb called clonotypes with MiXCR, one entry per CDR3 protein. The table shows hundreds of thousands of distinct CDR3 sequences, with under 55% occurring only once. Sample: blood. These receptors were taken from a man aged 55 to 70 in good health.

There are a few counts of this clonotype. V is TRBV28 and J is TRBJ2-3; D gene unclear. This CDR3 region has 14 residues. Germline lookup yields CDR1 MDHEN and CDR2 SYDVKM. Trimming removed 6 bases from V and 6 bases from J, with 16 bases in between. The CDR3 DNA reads TGTGCCAGCAGCCCCCCAACCGAGGCGGATACGCAGTATTTT. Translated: CASSPPTEADTQYF. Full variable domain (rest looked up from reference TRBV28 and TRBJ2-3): DVKVTQSSRYLVKRTGEKVFLECVQDMDHENMFWYRQDPGLGLRLIYFSYDVKMKEKGDIPEGYSVSREKKERFSLILESASTNQTSMYLCASSPPTEADTQYFGPGTRLTVL.

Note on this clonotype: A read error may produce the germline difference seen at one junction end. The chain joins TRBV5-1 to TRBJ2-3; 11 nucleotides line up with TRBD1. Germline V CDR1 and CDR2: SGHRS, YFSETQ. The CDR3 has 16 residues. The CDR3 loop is CACSPGTGGNTDTQYF. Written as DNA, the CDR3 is TGCGCCTGCAGCCCGGGGACAGGGGGTAACACAGATACGCAGTATTTT.

In DNA, the CDR3 is TGCGCCAGCAGCCAGGGACGGGCTAGCACAGATACGCAGTATTTT. It is translated as CASSQGRASTDTQYF. This chain links TRBV4-3 with TRBJ2-3, with D possibly called TRBD1 or TRBD2 (5 bases each). Germline V CDR1 and CDR2: LGHNA, YSLEER. This CDR3 contains 15 residues. Trimming shortened V by 3 bases and J by 0 bases, and 10 bases separated the two germline ends.

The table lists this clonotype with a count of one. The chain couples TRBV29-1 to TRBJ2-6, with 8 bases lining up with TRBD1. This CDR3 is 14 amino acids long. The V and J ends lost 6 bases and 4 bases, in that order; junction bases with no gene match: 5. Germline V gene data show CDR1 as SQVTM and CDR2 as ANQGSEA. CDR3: CSVATGVGANVLTF. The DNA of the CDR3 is TGCAGCGTAGCGACAGGGGTCGGGGCCAACGTCCTGACTTTC.

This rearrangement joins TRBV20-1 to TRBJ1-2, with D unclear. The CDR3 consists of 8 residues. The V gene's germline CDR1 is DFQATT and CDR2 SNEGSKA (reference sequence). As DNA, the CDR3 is TGCAGGACTTATGGCTACACCTTC. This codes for CRTYGYTF.

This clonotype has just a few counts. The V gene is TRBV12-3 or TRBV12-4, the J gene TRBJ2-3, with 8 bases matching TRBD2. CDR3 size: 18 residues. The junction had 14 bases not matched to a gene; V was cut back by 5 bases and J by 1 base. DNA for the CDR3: TGTGCCAGCAGTAAACAGCGGGGGCCGGGATCCCGCACAGATACGCAGTATTTT. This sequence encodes CASSKQRGPGSRTDTQYF.

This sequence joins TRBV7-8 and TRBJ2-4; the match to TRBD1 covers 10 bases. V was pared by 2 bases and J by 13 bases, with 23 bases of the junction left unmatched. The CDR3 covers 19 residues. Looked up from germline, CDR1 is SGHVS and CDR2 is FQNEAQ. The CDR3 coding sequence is TGTGCCAGCAGCTTACAAGTCCAAACTCTGGACAGGGGGGTCGGGGAGCAGTACTTC. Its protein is CASSLQVQTLDRGVGEQYF.

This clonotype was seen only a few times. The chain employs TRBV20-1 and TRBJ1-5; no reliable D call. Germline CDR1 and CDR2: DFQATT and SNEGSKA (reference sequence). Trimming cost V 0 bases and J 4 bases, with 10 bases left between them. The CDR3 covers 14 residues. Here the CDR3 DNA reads TGCAGTGCTAGAGAGAGGCAGCGTAATCAGCCCCAGCATTTT. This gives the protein CSARERQRNQPQHF.